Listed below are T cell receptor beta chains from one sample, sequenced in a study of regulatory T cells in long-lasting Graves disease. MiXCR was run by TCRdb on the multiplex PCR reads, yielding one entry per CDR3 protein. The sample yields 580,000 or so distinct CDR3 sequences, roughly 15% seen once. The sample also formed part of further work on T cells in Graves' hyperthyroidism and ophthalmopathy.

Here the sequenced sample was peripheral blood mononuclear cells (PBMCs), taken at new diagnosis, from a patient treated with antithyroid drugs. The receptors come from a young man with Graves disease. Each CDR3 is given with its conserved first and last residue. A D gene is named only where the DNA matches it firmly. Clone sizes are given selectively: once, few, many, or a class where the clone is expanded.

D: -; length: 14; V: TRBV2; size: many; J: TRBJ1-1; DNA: TGTGCCAGCAGTGTGCGGGGTCTGAACACTGAAGCTTTCTTT; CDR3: CASSVRGLNTEAFF
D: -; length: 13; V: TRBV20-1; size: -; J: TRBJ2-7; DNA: TGCAGTGCTAGAGACGGGGGAGAGGTCGAGCAGTACTTC; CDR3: CSARDGGEVEQYF
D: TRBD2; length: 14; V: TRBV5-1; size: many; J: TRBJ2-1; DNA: TGCGCCAGCAGCTTGGTACCTAGCGGGAATGAGCAGTTCTTC; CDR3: CASSLVPSGNEQFF
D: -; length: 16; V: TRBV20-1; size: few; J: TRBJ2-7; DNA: TGCAGTGCTAGAGATACTGGCGGGAAGGAGGGCTACGAGCAGTACTTC; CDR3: CSARDTGGKEGYEQYF
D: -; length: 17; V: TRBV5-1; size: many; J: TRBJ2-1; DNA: TGCGCCAGCAGCTTGGCCCGGGGAGAAGCCTCCTACAATGAGCAGTTCTTC; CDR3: CASSLARGEASYNEQFF
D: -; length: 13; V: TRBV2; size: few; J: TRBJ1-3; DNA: TGTGCCAGCAGGAGTGCCTCTGGAAACACCATATATTTT; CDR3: CASRSASGNTIYF
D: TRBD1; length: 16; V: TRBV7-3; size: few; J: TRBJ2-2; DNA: TGTGCCAGCAGCTTACCCGGGACAGGGAGCACCGGGGAGCTGTTTTTT; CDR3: CASSLPGTGSTGELFF
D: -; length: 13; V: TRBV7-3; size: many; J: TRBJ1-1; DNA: TGTGCCAGCAGTCCGGGGGCGAACACTGAAGCTTTCTTT; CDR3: CASSPGANTEAFF
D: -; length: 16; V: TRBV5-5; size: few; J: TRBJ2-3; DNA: TGTGCCAGCAGCCCACACGGCTGGCAGGGCACAGATACGCAGTATTTT; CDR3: CASSPHGWQGTDTQYF
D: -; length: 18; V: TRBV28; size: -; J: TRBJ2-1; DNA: TGTGCCAGCAGTTTACCCTATCAAGACGGAGGCTCCTACGATGAGCAGTTCTTC; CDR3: CASSLPYQDGGSYDEQFF
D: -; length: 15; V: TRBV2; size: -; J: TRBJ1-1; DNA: TGCGCCAGCAGCTTCCGGGGGGGCGAGAACACTGAAGCTTTCTTT; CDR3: CASSFRGGENTEAFF
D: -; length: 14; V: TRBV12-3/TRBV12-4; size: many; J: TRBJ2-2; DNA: TGTGCCAGCAGTAAGGGACTTAACACCGGGGAGCTGTTTTTT; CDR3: CASSKGLNTGELFF
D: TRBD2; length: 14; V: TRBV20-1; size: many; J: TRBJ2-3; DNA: TGCAGTGCGGGTGGGACTAGTAGTCGTGATACGCAGTATTTT; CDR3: CSAGGTSSRDTQYF
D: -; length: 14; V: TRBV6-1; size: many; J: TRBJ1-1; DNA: TGTGCCAGCAGTCGTCGGGACCTGAACACTGAAGCTTTCTTT; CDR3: CASSRRDLNTEAFF
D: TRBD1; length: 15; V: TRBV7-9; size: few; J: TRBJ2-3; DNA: TGTGCCAGCAGCTTAGGGACAGGGAACACAGATACGCAGTATTTT; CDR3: CASSLGTGNTDTQYF
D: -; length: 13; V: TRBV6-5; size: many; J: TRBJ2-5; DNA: TGTGCCAGCAGTTGGGGCCCGAAAGAGACCCAGTACTTC; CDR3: CASSWGPKETQYF
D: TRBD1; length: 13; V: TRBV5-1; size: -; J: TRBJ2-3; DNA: TGCGCCAGCAGCGCAGGGGGCGCAGATACGCAGTATTTT; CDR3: CASSAGGADTQYF
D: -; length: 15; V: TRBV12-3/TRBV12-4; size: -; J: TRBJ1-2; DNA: TGTGCCAGCAGTTTCGGGCGCAGGGGCAACTATGGCTACACCTTC; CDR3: CASSFGRRGNYGYTF
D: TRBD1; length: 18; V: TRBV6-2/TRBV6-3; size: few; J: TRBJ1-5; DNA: TGTGCCAGCTCTATGCCCCCGGACAGGGATTGGTTTTATCAGCCCCAGCATTTT; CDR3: CASSMPPDRDWFYQPQHF
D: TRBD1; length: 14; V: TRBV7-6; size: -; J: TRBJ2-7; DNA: TGTGCCAGCAGCGACCAGACAGGGGGCTACAAGCAGTACTTC; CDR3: CASSDQTGGYKQYF
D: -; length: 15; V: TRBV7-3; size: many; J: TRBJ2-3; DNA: TGTGCCAGCAGCGCAAATCTCCTAGCCACAGATACGCAGTATTTT; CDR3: CASSANLLATDTQYF
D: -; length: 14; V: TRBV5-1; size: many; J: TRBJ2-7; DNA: TGCGCCAGCAGCTTTAGCACAGGCTCCTACGAGCAGTACTTC; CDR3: CASSFSTGSYEQYF
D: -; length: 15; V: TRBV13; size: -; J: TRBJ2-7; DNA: TGTGCCAGCAGCTTACACCGGGATCCCGCCTACGAGCAGTACTTC; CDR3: CASSLHRDPAYEQYF
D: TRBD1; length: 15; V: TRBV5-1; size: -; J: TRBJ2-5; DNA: TGCGCCAGCAGCCTCCTGGGACAGTCGCAAGAGACCCAGTACTTC; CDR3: CASSLLGQSQETQYF
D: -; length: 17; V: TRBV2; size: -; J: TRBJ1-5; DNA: TGTGCCAGCCTAAGGGCTCGAGGGCAGGACCCCAATCAGCCCCAGCATTTT; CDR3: CASLRARGQDPNQPQHF
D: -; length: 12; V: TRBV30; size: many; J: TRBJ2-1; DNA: TGTGCCTGGAGTCTGATCCCCGGAGGGCAGTTCTTC; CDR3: CAWSLIPGGQFF
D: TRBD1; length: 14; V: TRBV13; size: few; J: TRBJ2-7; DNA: TGTGCCAGCAGCTTACAGGGGGCGCTGGGCGAGCAGTACTTC; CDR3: CASSLQGALGEQYF
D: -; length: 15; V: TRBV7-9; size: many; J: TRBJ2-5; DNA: TGTGCCAGCAGCTTAGCGCTGGCTAGCATAGAGACCCAGTACTTC; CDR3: CASSLALASIETQYF
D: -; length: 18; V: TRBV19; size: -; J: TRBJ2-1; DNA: TGTGCCAGTAGTATAGTGGTAAGCAGGGCCCGCTCCTACAATGAGCAGTTCTTC; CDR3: CASSIVVSRARSYNEQFF
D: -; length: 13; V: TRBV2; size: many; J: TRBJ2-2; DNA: TGTGCCAGCATCTTGAGTACCGCCGGGGAGCTGTTTTTT; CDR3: CASILSTAGELFF
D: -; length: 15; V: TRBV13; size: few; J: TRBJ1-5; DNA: TGTGCCAGCAGCCTAGGGGGGGGCGCGGGGCAGCCCCAGCATTTT; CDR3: CASSLGGGAGQPQHF
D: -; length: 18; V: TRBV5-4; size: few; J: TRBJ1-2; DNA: TGTGCCAGCAGCTTGTATAAACTCTTGGAAATTGGTGACTATGGCTACACCTTC; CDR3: CASSLYKLLEIGDYGYTF
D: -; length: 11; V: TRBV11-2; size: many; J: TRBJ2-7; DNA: TGTGCCAGCAGCTTACCTAGCGAGCAGTACTTC; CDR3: CASSLPSEQYF
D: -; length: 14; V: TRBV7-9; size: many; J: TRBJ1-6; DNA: TGTGCCAGCAGCTTCGTTTTGGGGGATTCACCCCTCCACTTT; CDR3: CASSFVLGDSPLHF
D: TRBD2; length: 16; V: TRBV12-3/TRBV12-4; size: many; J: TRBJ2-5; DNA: TGTGCCAGCAGTCCCCCAGGAGCGGGAGGTTTTAAGACCCAGTACTTC; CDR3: CASSPPGAGGFKTQYF
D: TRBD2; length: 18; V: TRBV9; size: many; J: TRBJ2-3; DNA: TGTGCCAGCAGCGCCGGAGGACTAGCGGGAGGAGGGGCAGATACGCAGTATTTT; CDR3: CASSAGGLAGGGADTQYF
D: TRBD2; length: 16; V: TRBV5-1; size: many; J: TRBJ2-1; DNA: TGCGCCAGCAGCTTGGTCCTAGCGGGAACCTACAATGAGCAGTTCTTC; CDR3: CASSLVLAGTYNEQFF
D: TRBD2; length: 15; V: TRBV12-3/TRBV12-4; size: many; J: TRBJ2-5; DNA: TGTGCCAGCAGTTTAACTAGCGGGAGAGGGGCGACCCAGTACTTC; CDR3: CASSLTSGRGATQYF
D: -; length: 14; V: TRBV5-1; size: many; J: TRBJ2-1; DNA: TGCGCCAGCAGCTTCCTCGCAGGAGTGGATGAGCAGTTCTTC; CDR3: CASSFLAGVDEQFF
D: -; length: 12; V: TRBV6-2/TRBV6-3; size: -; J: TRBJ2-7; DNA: TGTGCCAGCGGTACCGGGGCAGCAGAGCAGTACTTC; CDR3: CASGTGAAEQYF
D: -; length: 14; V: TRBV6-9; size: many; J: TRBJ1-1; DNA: TGTGCCAGCAGTTACTCTCCGGGCGTTCCTGAAGCTTTCTTT; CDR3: CASSYSPGVPEAFF
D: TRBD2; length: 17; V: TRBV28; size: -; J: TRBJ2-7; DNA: TGTGCCAGCAGTTCGGGACTAGCGGGAGGGCAGTTTCACGAGCAGTACTTC; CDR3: CASSSGLAGGQFHEQYF
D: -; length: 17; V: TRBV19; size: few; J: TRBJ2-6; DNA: TGTGCCAGTACCAACCTTTGGGCAGCCACTGGGGCCAACGTCCTGACTTTC; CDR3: CASTNLWAATGANVLTF
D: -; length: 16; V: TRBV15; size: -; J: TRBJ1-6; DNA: TGTGCCACCAGCAGAGATACCCGGGGCCTTAATTCACCCCTCCACTTT; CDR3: CATSRDTRGLNSPLHF
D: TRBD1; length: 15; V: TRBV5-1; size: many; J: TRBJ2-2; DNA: TGCGCCAGCGGACCCGGACAGGGAAGGACCGGGGAGCTGTTTTTT; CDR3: CASGPGQGRTGELFF
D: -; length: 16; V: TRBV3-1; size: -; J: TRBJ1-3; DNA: TGTGCCAGCAGCCATCAGGGGTTGAGCTCTGGAAACACCATATATTTT; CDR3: CASSHQGLSSGNTIYF
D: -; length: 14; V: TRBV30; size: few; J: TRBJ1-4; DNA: TGTGCCTGGTCCCCGGGAATCGCTAATGAAAAACTGTTTTTT; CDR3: CAWSPGIANEKLFF
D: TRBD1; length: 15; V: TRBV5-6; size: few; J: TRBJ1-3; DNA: TGTGCCAGCAGCTTCGGACAGGGTGACGGAAACACCATATATTTT; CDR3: CASSFGQGDGNTIYF
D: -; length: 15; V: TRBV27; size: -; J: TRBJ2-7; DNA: TGTGCCAGCAGTTGGGGCCCCGCTAGCTCCTACGAGCAGTACTTC; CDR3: CASSWGPASSYEQYF